This T cell receptor beta chain was found in a study of tumor and adjacent non-tumor tissue in lung cancer. Study background: There were around 11 adenocarcinoma, a couple of squamous cell carcinoma and 1 small cell lung cancer cases.

Details on this clonotype: Since a much larger clone is just one base distant, this may be a read error.

The template was RNA from unsorted bulk tissue. CDR1 is DFQATT and CDR2 is SNEGSKA in the germline V gene (reference sequence). J gave up 5 bases and V 0 bases, and 14 bases lay outside the gene matches. The CDR3 runs 18 residues. A modified ARM-PCR protocol with three rounds of nested PCR amplified TCRbeta. TCRdb independently ran MiXCR on the multiplex PCR reads; one entry per CDR3 protein. The sample lists approximately 120,000 distinct CDR3 sequences; roughly 73% were seen once. The source material was lung tumor tissue. This clonotype was obtained from a woman in her sixties with non-small cell lung cancer. The rearrangement joins TRBV20-1 to TRBJ2-3; 10 bases map to TRBD2. The CDR3 nucleotides are TGCAGTGCTAGAGATTTCACCAGGACTAGCGGAAGTGGAGATACGCAGTATTTT. Translating gives CSARDFTRTSGSGDTQYF.